This T cell receptor beta chain was captured in a study of blood T cells in healthy people across ages. Study observations and caveats: Because donor CMV status was unknown, expanded clonotype changes were possibly confounded. Higher diversity, along with more naive CD4+ cells, distinguished long-lived donors from aged donors.

Peripheral blood samples of approximately 10 milliliters were drawn from each donor. As to this clonotype: Its matching antigen is unknown.

Through a sample-barcoded 5' primer and a J-beta primer mix, a second PCR was run for about 6 to 11 cycles. TCRdb re-called the 5' RACE reads with MiXCR, one entry per CDR3 protein. The sample shows about 1 million distinct CDR3 sequences, 45% of them seen only once. This receptor was identified in a woman aged 55-70 years in good health. Sequenced: blood.

CDR3 in DNA: TGTGCCTGGAGTCCTATTCCTCGACGGAACACTGAAGCTTTCTTT. Translated, it gives CAWSPIPRRNTEAFF. This chain links TRBV30 with TRBJ1-1; D gene ambiguous. Per the germline V gene, CDR1 is GTSNPN and CDR2 is SVGIG (reference sequence). The CDR3 consists of 15 residues. The germline V and J ends were trimmed by 2 bases and 1 base, with 14 bases remaining between them.